This entry lists 6 T cell receptor beta chains sequenced from one sample in a study of T cell repertoires in cytomegalovirus infection. TCRdb re-derived calls from the reads in MiXCR, one entry per CDR3 protein. The sample shows some 680,000 distinct CDR3 sequences, 35% to 45% of them seen only once. The sequenced sample was PBMCs. The receptors come from a human donor in good health (CMV status not recorded). Some clones in this sample may be carry-over from other donors' samples.

The gene calls are TRBV6-6 and TRBJ1-1, with 7 bases lining up with TRBD1. Germline assignment: CDR1 MNHNY and CDR2 SVGAGI (reference sequence). This CDR3 has 13 amino acids. V lost 5 bases and J lost 11; bases outside the gene matches: 11. CDR3: CASSGRWDRMAFF. As DNA, the CDR3 is TGTGCCAGCAGTGGACGTTGGGACAGAATGGCTTTCTTT.

The V call is TRBV5-1, the J call TRBJ2-2, with D perhaps matching TRBD1 (6 bases). The CDR3 contains 15 residues. The V end lost 2 bases, the J end lost 8 bases, and 16 bases lay between the germline ends. In germline, CDR1 is SGHRS, CDR2 YFSETQ. The chain's CDR3 is CASSLGQGMPGELFF. The DNA of the CDR3 is TGCGCCAGCAGCTTAGGGCAGGGGATGCCGGGGGAGCTGTTTTTT. Looking up the rest from reference TRBV5-1 and TRBJ2-2 gives the full variable domain: KAGVTQTPRYLIKTRGQQVTLSCSPISGHRSVSWYQQTPGQGLQFLFEYFSETQRNKGNFPGRFSGRQFSNSRSEMNVSTLELGDSALYLCASSLGQGMPGELFFGEGSRLTVL.

This clonotype was recorded many times. This sequence joins TRBV7-2 and TRBJ2-7; 7 bases line up with TRBD2. CDR3 length equals 13 residues. Germline CDR1 is SGHTA and CDR2 is FQGNSA. V shed 2 bases and J 3 bases; nucleotides not matched to a gene: 1. The CDR3 loop is CASSLKRDYEQYF. The CDR3 DNA is TGTGCCAGCAGCTTAAAGCGGGACTACGAGCAGTACTTC.

In its sample, this clonotype was seen a few times. The rearrangement uses TRBV5-1 and TRBJ2-2; a possible D gene is TRBD1 (6 bases). Trimming took off 5 bases at V and 9 bases at J, with 11 bases between the two ends. This CDR3 region has 12 residues. Germline CDR1 SGHRS, CDR2 YFSETQ. CDR3 sequence reads: CASSYRAWELFF. CDR3 in DNA: TGCGCCAGCAGTTACAGGGCTTGGGAGCTGTTTTTT.

The gene calls are TRBV27 and TRBJ2-1; TRBD1 aligns across 7 bases. V lost 1 base, J lost 5 bases, and 2 bases stayed unmatched. The germline CDR1 and CDR2 sequences are MNHEY and SMNVEV (reference sequence). This CDR3 is 14 amino acids long. The CDR3 is CASSLFGTDNEQFF. The CDR3 nucleotides are TGTGCCAGCAGTTTATTCGGGACAGACAATGAGCAGTTCTTC.

This clonotype came up many times. This rearrangement joins TRBV5-1 to TRBJ1-6; D may be TRBD1 (6 bases). Trimming took 2 bases from V and 7 from J, leaving 13 bases between them. Germline loops: CDR1 SGHRS, CDR2 YFSETQ. The CDR3 covers 15 residues. The CDR3 spells CASSLRQVGNSPLHF. The CDR3 bases are TGCGCCAGCAGCTTACGACAGGTTGGGAATTCACCCCTCCACTTT.